This TCR beta chain was recovered during a study of Tregs in tolerant kidney transplant recipients. Turning to the study itself: Mixed chimerism was transient after nonmyeloablative marrow transplants from related graft donors. Findings and caveats of the study: Changing PCR primers prevented nucleotide comparison between some patients' samples.

This clone was seen once. The antigen remains unidentified. Clones were sequenced by immunoSEQ multiplex PCR, and TCRdb holds only the in-frame ones, with some missing. The sample lists about 94,000 clones; 90% to 95% were seen once. Unstimulated regulatory T cells (CD4+CD25+CD127-), CD4+CD25- non-regulatory cells, CD4 and CD8 cells were FACS-sorted from thawed PBMCs. J was trimmed by 5 bases and V by 3 bases; bases with no gene match: 8. Germline values: CDR1 ENHRY, CDR2 SYGVKD. The CDR3 has 16 residues. This TCR derives from a human donor who received a combined kidney and bone marrow transplant. The input for sequencing was CD4+ T cells from blood, taken before the transplant. V gene TRBV10-3 combines with J gene TRBJ2-5, with TRBD2 matching over 11 bases. The DNA of the CDR3 is TGTGCCATCAGTGAAACTAGCGGGAGCGGTTGGGAGACCCAGTACTTC. Translated: CAISETSGSGWETQYF.